This record covers a single T cell receptor (beta chain). The same CDR3 is also encoded by other DNA sequences in this sample. Germline CDR1 reads LNHDA; CDR2 reads SQIVND (reference sequence). The V segment lost 3 bases and the J segment 1 base; nucleotides outside the gene matches: 1. This CDR3 is 15 amino acids long. Sequenced by immunoSEQ multiplex PCR; TCRdb stores in-frame clones only, minus some. The sample has some 1,900,000 clones, over 85% seen once. The sample originates from a study of shared clonotypes between healthy human individuals. Positive CCR7 selection of CD45RO-negative cells yielded the naive CD8 cells, and terminally differentiated effector memory CD45RA+ cells were excluded.

Sequencing was carried out using naive CD8+ T cells sorted from blood. The source is a man between 18 and 29 years old in good health. V usage is TRBV19 and J usage is TRBJ2-3, with TRBD2 identical over 10 bases. The CDR3 protein is CASSITSGGTDTQYF. The CDR3 coding sequence is TGTGCCAGTAGTATTACTAGCGGGGGCACAGATACGCAGTATTTT.